The 17 T cell receptor beta chains reported below all come from one sample, sequenced in a study of T-cell memory formation after mild COVID-19. TCRdb re-analysed the 5' RACE reads in MiXCR, keeping a single row per CDR3 protein. The sample includes roughly 200,000 distinct CDR3 sequences, around 17% seen only once; the top ten take approximately 2.4%. Source material: PBMCs or a T cell subset sorted from them (not recorded which). The receptors here all came from an adult woman who had mild COVID-19 (a few samples of this study predate the infection). Cell type and time point are not known.

The chain links TRBV24-1 to TRBJ1-1; D gene unclear. Trimming removed 5 bases from V and 4 bases from J, with 13 bases in between. The germline CDR1 and CDR2 sequences are KGHDR and SFDVKD. The CDR3 sequence is 14 residues long. CDR3 region: CATSGPGSATEAFF. CDR3 in DNA: TGTGCCACCAGTGGTCCGGGGAGTGCCACTGAAGCTTTCTTT.

This chain uses TRBV29-1 with TRBJ2-1; 12 positions agree with TRBD1. V dropped 6 bases and J dropped 9; count of bases not matched to a gene: 18. CDR3 length equals 17 residues. Germline CDR1 is SQVTM and CDR2 is ANQGSEA. As DNA, the CDR3 is TGCAGCGTAGACCACCGGATCGGGACAGGGGGCATGCGTGAGCAGTTCTTC. Encoded protein: CSVDHRIGTGGMREQFF.

As DNA, the CDR3 is TGTGCCAGCAGCTTAATGGACGAGCAGTTCTTC. It translates to CASSLMDEQFF. The chain joins TRBV7-9 to TRBJ2-1; D not certain. The CDR3 extends over 11 amino acids. Trimming left V 2 bases short and J 10 bases short, with 6 bases between. Germline assignment: CDR1 SEHNR and CDR2 FQNEAQ (reference sequence).

This clonotype was seen a few times. The J gene is TRBJ1-1, the V gene TRBV29-1; TRBD1 might be the D (6 bases). CDR1 is SQVTM, CDR2 ANQGSEA, per germline. This CDR3 is built from 14 residues. Trimming took off 4 bases at V and 4 bases at J, with 16 bases between the two ends. CDR3 sequence: CSVGAGGTFTEAFF. CDR3 in DNA: TGCAGCGTTGGGGCCGGGGGCACCTTCACTGAAGCTTTCTTT. Full variable domain (remainder filled in from reference TRBV29-1 and TRBJ1-1): SAVISQKPSRDICQRGTSLTIQCQVDSQVTMMFWYRQQPGQSLTLIATANQGSEATYESGFVIDKFPISRPNLTFSTLTVSNMSPEDSSIYLCSVGAGGTFTEAFFGQGTRLTVV.

This clonotype has a handful of counts. One end of the junction varies from germline; a read error may be responsible. The genes are TRBV20-1 and TRBJ2-1; tentative D call: TRBD2 (5 bases). The CDR3 runs to 13 residues. The germline V gene encodes CDR1 DFQATT and CDR2 SNEGSKA (reference sequence). The CDR3 here is CSARGGKRNEQFF. The CDR3 region has the DNA TGCAGTGCCAGAGGTGGGAAGCGGAACGAGCAGTTCTTC.

The rearrangement joins TRBV16 to TRBJ2-3; D call uncertain. V lost 1 base, J lost 6 bases, and 8 bases lay in between. CDR1 KGHSY and CDR2 FQNENV come from the germline V gene. The CDR3 contains 13 residues. This CDR3 reads CASSQLTQDTQYF. The CDR3 DNA follows: TGTGCCAGCAGCCAATTAACCCAGGATACGCAGTATTTT.

The chain uses TRBV12-3 or TRBV12-4 and TRBJ2-1; D is tentatively TRBD1 or TRBD2 (5 bases each). The CDR3 covers 14 residues. The V gene lost 8 bases and the J gene lost 6 bases, with 17 bases spanning the gap. In nucleotides, the CDR3 is TGTGCCAGCGGCCGTGAGGGGTTGGTCAATGAGCAGTTCTTC. It specifies CASGREGLVNEQFF.

This clonotype was seen a handful of times. This chain joins TRBV30 and TRBJ1-1; possible D gene TRBD1, 6 bases. Germline lookup yields CDR1 GTSNPN and CDR2 SVGIG (reference sequence). This CDR3 spans 12 amino acids. V was trimmed by 2 bases and J by 9 bases, leaving 13 bases between them. The CDR3 DNA reads TGTGCCTGGAGTTACAGGGTTTCTCAAGCTTTCTTT. Protein: CAWSYRVSQAFF.

The V call is TRBV29-1, the J call TRBJ1-1; D unclear. This CDR3 comprises 13 residues. The V gene's germline CDR1 is SQVTM and CDR2 ANQGSEA. V was clipped by 7 bases and J by 0 bases, with 12 bases between them. CDR3 sequence (DNA): TGCAGCGCTCCGGACTGGATGAACACTGAAGCTTTCTTT. Translated: CSAPDWMNTEAFF. The full variable domain, rest sourced from reference TRBV29-1 and TRBJ1-1, is SAVISQKPSRDICQRGTSLTIQCQVDSQVTMMFWYRQQPGQSLTLIATANQGSEATYESGFVIDKFPISRPNLTFSTLTVSNMSPEDSSIYLCSAPDWMNTEAFFGQGTRLTVV.

The chain has TRBV2 and TRBJ2-1; D unclear. CDR3 size: 14 residues. V was cut by 2 bases and J by 0 bases, with 5 bases left in between. Per the germline V gene, CDR1 is SNHLY and CDR2 is FYNNEI. This CDR3 reads CASSELRSYNEQFF. In nucleotides, the CDR3 is TGTGCCAGCAGTGAACTCCGCTCCTACAATGAGCAGTTCTTC.

This clonotype was observed a handful of times. The chain has TRBV7-2 and TRBJ1-6; no clear D. Germline V gene sequence: CDR1 SGHTA, CDR2 FQGNSA. V gave up 5 bases and J gave up 10 bases, with 21 bases separating them. The CDR3 runs 16 residues. CDR3 DNA sequence: TGTGCCAGCAGCCCAGTCGGGCCCCAGGCTGGATCACCCCTCCACTTT. Its translation: CASSPVGPQAGSPLHF.

This clonotype was found many times. This chain links TRBV7-9 with TRBJ2-7, with 7 nucleotides matching TRBD2. The V gene end was trimmed by 2 bases and the J gene end by 0 bases; junction bases not matched to a gene: 7. Germline V gives CDR1 SEHNR, CDR2 FQNEAQ (reference sequence). The length of the CDR3 is 16 residues. The DNA for the CDR3 is TGTGCCAGCAGCTTAAGGCTAGCGGAGCTCTCCTACGAGCAGTACTTC. Amino acid sequence: CASSLRLAELSYEQYF.

DNA of the CDR3: TGCGCCAGCACCCTCGGTAGCGGGAGGGATAGCACAGATACGCAGTATTTT. Translated, it gives CASTLGSGRDSTDTQYF. V usage is TRBV23-1 and J usage is TRBJ2-3; 11 bases line up with TRBD2. TRBV23-1 is sorted into the ORF group, with uncertain function. The junction had 9 bases not matched to a gene; V was cut back by 7 bases and J by 0 bases. The CDR3 is 17 residues long.

This clonotype has only a few counts. The chain is built from TRBV20-1 and TRBJ2-7, with D maybe TRBD1 (6 bases). This CDR3 is 12 amino acids long. Per the germline V gene, CDR1 is DFQATT and CDR2 is SNEGSKA (reference sequence). Between the trimmed V and J ends, which lost 1 base and 2 bases, there was a span of 6 bases. CDR3 sequence reads: CSARGTAYEQYF. The CDR3 region has the DNA TGCAGTGCTAGAGGGACAGCCTACGAGCAGTACTTC.

This clonotype was observed a handful of times. At one end the junction does not follow the germline gene, possibly because of a read error. The chain combines TRBV30 with TRBJ1-2; no definite D call. CDR3 size: 11 residues. The germline V gene encodes CDR1 GTSNPN and CDR2 SVGIG (reference sequence). CDR3 sequence reads: CAWSVRSSGNF. The CDR3 DNA reads TGTGCCTGGAGTGTACGATCGTCGGGAAACTTC.

This clonotype has more than one count but fewer than ten. The chain uses TRBV4-1 and TRBJ1-2; no clear D gene. This CDR3 region has 18 residues. The germline CDR1 and CDR2 sequences are MGHRA and YSYEKL. Between the trimmed V and J ends, which lost 3 bases and 0 bases, there was a span of 20 bases. Here the CDR3 DNA reads TGCGCCAGCAGCCACAGACAAGGAACGGCCGTGCCTAACTATGGCTACACCTTC. This gives the protein CASSHRQGTAVPNYGYTF.

This clonotype was recorded many times. This chain links TRBV4-1 with TRBJ2-1; D gene unclear. The CDR3 consists of 15 residues. Germline V gene lookup returns CDR1 MGHRA and CDR2 YSYEKL. The ends were cut back, 4 bases at V and 2 bases at J, with 12 bases in the middle. The CDR3 nucleotides are TGCGCCAGCAGCCCCCTCCCTGAAGCCTACAATGAGCAGTTCTTC. As protein: CASSPLPEAYNEQFF.